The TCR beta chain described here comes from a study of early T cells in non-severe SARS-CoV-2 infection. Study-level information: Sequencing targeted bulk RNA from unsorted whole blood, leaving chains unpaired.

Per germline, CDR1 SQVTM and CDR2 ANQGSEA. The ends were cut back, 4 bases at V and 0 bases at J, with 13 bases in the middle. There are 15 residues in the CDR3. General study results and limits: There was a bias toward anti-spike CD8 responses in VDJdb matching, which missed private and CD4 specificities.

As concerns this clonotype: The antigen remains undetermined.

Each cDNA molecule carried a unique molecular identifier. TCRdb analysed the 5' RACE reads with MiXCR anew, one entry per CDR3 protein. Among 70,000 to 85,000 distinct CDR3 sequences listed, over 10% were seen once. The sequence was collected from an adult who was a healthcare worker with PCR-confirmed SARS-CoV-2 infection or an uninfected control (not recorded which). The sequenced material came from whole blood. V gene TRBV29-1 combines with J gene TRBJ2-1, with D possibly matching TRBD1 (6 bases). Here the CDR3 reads CSVVRTASSYNEQFF. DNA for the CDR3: TGCAGCGTTGTTAGGACAGCCAGCTCCTACAATGAGCAGTTCTTC.